These 29 T cell receptor beta chains came from one sample sequenced in a study of blood T cell repertoires in COVID-19. Sequencing used immunoSEQ multiplex PCR; TCRdb keeps in-frame clones, though not all of them. The sample includes roughly 250,000 clones, 70% to 90% of them seen just once. Material: PBMCs or T cells enriched from blood (not recorded which). The receptors come from a woman in her fifties or sixties who had recovered from COVID-19.

V gene TRBV20-1 combines with J gene TRBJ2-1; D unresolved. This CDR3 spans 14 amino acids. Germline CDR1 DFQATT, CDR2 SNEGSKA (reference sequence). V lost 3 bases to trimming and J lost 0 bases, with 9 bases between them. The CDR3 reads CSASTPSSYNEQFF. The CDR3 DNA reads as TGCAGTGCTAGTACTCCTAGCTCCTACAATGAGCAGTTCTTC.

The V gene is TRBV2, the J gene TRBJ2-1; 7 bases are shared with TRBD2. The CDR3 is 16 amino acids. The J segment lost 3 bases and the V segment lost 2 bases, leaving 7 bases of the junction unmatched. The germline V gene encodes CDR1 SNHLY and CDR2 FYNNEI. The CDR3 DNA sequence: TGTGCCAGCAGTGAAACGGCTAGCGGAAACTACAATGAGCAGTTCTTC. Protein sequence: CASSETASGNYNEQFF.

The gene calls are TRBV28 and TRBJ2-3; 11 bases map to TRBD1. This CDR3 has 15 residues. V shed 8 bases, J shed 4 bases, and the junction held 8 bases outside the gene matches. Germline values: CDR1 MDHEN, CDR2 SYDVKM. Written as DNA, the CDR3 is TGTGCCAGCCAACGGGACAGGGGGAGCCCAGATACGCAGTATTTT. Protein sequence: CASQRDRGSPDTQYF.

CDR3 DNA sequence: TGTGCCAGCAGCTTGTACACTCCAGGGGCGTCCTATAATTCACCCCTCCACTTT. This encodes CASSLYTPGASYNSPLHF. The genes are TRBV5-6 and TRBJ1-6, with a weak D call TRBD1 (6 bases). This CDR3 is 18 amino acids long. Per the germline V gene, CDR1 is SGHDT and CDR2 is YYEEEE. Trimming took off 1 base at V and 1 base at J, with 15 bases between the two ends. The full variable domain, rest sourced from reference TRBV5-6 and TRBJ1-6, is DAGVTQSPTHLIKTRGQQVTLRCSPKSGHDTVSWYQQALGQGPQFIFQYYEEEERQRGNFPDRFSGHQFPNYSSELNVNALLLGDSALYLCASSLYTPGASYNSPLHFGNGTRLTVT.

This chain connects TRBV3-1 (or the pseudogene TRBV3-2) to TRBJ2-1; 8 bases agree with TRBD2. The CDR3 has 14 amino acids. CDR1 is LGHDT, CDR2 YNNKEL, per germline (reference sequence). With V trimmed by 8 bases and J by 4 bases, 7 bases remained unmatched. The DNA of the CDR3 is TGTGCCAGCGGGAGGGGACTAGAATACAATGAGCAGTTCTTC. Translation gives CASGRGLEYNEQFF.

The chain carries TRBV5-6 and TRBJ1-5, with D unclear. Trimming cost V 0 bases and J 5 bases, with 12 bases left between them. The CDR3 length is 15 residues. Germline CDR1 and CDR2: SGHDT and YYEEEE. CDR3 sequence: CASSLGGPQDQPQHF. CDR3 sequence (DNA): TGTGCCAGCAGCTTGGGAGGGCCGCAAGATCAGCCCCAGCATTTT.

The V and J genes are TRBV9 and TRBJ1-6; no firm D call. CDR1 is SGDLS and CDR2 is YYNGEE in the germline V gene. The ends were cut back, 0 bases at V and 7 bases at J, with 14 bases in the middle. The CDR3 is 16 residues long. The CDR3 loop is CASSVGRGLVNSPLHF. DNA of the CDR3: TGTGCCAGCAGCGTAGGGAGAGGGCTGGTCAATTCACCCCTCCACTTT.

The gene calls are TRBV3-1 (or the pseudogene TRBV3-2) and TRBJ1-4, with no clear D. V gave up 8 bases and J gave up 8 bases, with 12 bases separating them. In germline, CDR1 is LGHDT, CDR2 YNNKEL (reference sequence). The CDR3 sequence is 12 residues long. CDR3: CASQRGDEKLFF. The CDR3, as DNA: TGTGCCAGCCAGCGGGGTGACGAAAAACTGTTTTTT.

The chain carries TRBV25-1 and TRBJ1-3; D gene ambiguous. Germline V gene sequence: CDR1 MGHDK, CDR2 SYGVNS. This CDR3 contains 13 residues. Between the trimmed V and J ends, which lost 4 bases and 2 bases, there was a span of 6 bases. The CDR3 is CASSVPAGNTIYF. The CDR3 nucleotides are TGTGCCAGCAGTGTACCAGCTGGAAACACCATATATTTT.

The CDR3 region is CASSDGVSGNTIYF. The CDR3, as DNA: TGTGCCAGCAGCGACGGAGTCTCTGGAAACACCATATATTTT. The J gene is TRBJ1-3, the V gene TRBV6-5; D gene ambiguous. Trimming stripped 6 bases from V and 0 bases from J, with 9 bases between. The CDR3 covers 14 residues. CDR1 MNHEY and CDR2 SVGAGI come from the germline V gene.

This clone was observed a few times. The chain combines TRBV10-3 with TRBJ1-5; a weak D match, TRBD1 (5 bases). Germline assignment: CDR1 ENHRY and CDR2 SYGVKD. V lost 10 bases, J lost 6 bases, and 16 bases lay in between. This CDR3 comprises 13 residues. CDR3 bases: TGTGCCACCCGGGGGGGGATGGGTCAGCCCCAGCATTTT. Amino acid sequence: CATRGGMGQPQHF.

The gene calls are TRBV30 and TRBJ2-3, with TRBD2 identical over 13 bases. Germline lookup yields CDR1 GTSNPN and CDR2 SVGIG (reference sequence). This CDR3 is 18 amino acids long. V gave up 2 bases and J gave up 0 bases; unmatched junction bases: 8. The CDR3 region is CAWSKGTSGRASTDTQYF. The CDR3, as DNA: TGTGCCTGGAGTAAAGGTACTAGCGGGAGGGCCAGCACAGATACGCAGTATTTT.

This chain links TRBV24-1 with TRBJ2-5; 12 nucleotides align to TRBD2. The CDR3 has 15 amino acids. CDR1 and CDR2 from the germline V gene are KGHDR and SFDVKD. J lost 5 bases, V lost 9 bases, and 9 bases had no gene match. CDR3 loop: CATSTTSGSGETQYF. The CDR3 DNA is TGTGCCACCTCTACGACTAGCGGGAGTGGTGAGACCCAGTACTTC.

J is TRBJ1-2 and V is TRBV27; 9 bases agree with TRBD1. CDR1 is MNHEY, CDR2 SMNVEV, per germline (reference sequence). The CDR3 covers 15 residues. The junction had 6 bases not matched to a gene; V was cut back by 6 bases and J by 1 base. CDR3 bases: TGTGCCAGCAGGGGCCGGGACAGGGATAACTATGGCTACACCTTC. This gives the protein CASRGRDRDNYGYTF.

The J gene is TRBJ1-1, the V gene TRBV7-2, with unresolved D. Looked up from germline, CDR1 is SGHTA and CDR2 is FQGNSA. Trimming removed 5 bases from V and 4 bases from J, with 11 bases in between. CDR3 length: 13 amino acids. CDR3 DNA sequence: TGTGCCAGCAGCCCCGACTTAGGCACTGAAGCTTTCTTT. Translated, it gives CASSPDLGTEAFF. Supplemented by reference TRBV7-2 and TRBJ1-1, the full variable domain reads GAGVSQSPSNKVTEKGKDVELRCDPISGHTALYWYRQSLGQGLEFLIYFQGNSAPDKSGLPSDRFSAERTGGSVSTLTIQRTQQEDSAVYLCASSPDLGTEAFFGQGTRLTVV.

The rearrangement uses TRBV18 and TRBJ2-7, with D possibly TRBD2 on 5 matching bases. V lost 5 bases and J lost 3, with 14 bases in between. Germline lookup yields CDR1 KGHSH and CDR2 LQKENI. The CDR3 extends over 14 amino acids. In DNA form, the CDR3 reads TGTGCCAGCTCATGGTCAGCGGATAACTACGAGCAGTACTTC. Translating it yields CASSWSADNYEQYF.

The chain links TRBV3-1 (or the pseudogene TRBV3-2) to TRBJ2-7, with D hard to call. V lost 2 bases and J lost 0, with 11 bases in between. Per germline, CDR1 LGHDT and CDR2 YNNKEL (reference sequence). The length of the CDR3 is 15 residues. In DNA form, the CDR3 reads TGTGCCAGCAGCCAACTACCAGGTAGCTCCTACGAGCAGTACTTC. Protein product: CASSQLPGSSYEQYF.

The V gene is TRBV28, the J gene TRBJ2-7; D possibly corresponds to TRBD1 (6 bases). CDR1 MDHEN and CDR2 SYDVKM come from the germline V gene. The CDR3 covers 13 residues. V shed 4 bases and J shed 4 bases, with 11 bases lying between them. The CDR3 region has the DNA TGTGCCAGCAGTTCGGCAGACAGGTACGAGCAGTACTTC. This encodes CASSSADRYEQYF.

The chain recombines TRBV4-1 with TRBJ1-2; the match to TRBD1 covers 10 bases. The CDR3 is made up of 21 amino acids. Germline CDR1 reads MGHRA; CDR2 reads YSYEKL. Losses at the gene ends were 1 base for V and 5 bases for J; bases not matched to a gene: 22. Here the CDR3 DNA reads TGCGCCAGCAGCCAAGTTACAACCGTGTGGGGACAGGGGACGCGCTTTTATGGCTACACCTTC. This encodes CASSQVTTVWGQGTRFYGYTF.

In its sample, this clone was seen once. The genes are TRBV11-2 and TRBJ2-3; 7 bases agree with TRBD1. Germline V gene data show CDR1 as SGHAT and CDR2 as FQNNGV. The CDR3 totals 15 residues. J was trimmed by 3 bases and V by 3 bases; bases with no gene match: 6. In DNA, the CDR3 is TGTGCCAGCAGCTTCAGTGACAGGGCTACAGATACGCAGTATTTT. Protein product: CASSFSDRATDTQYF.

Concerning this clone itself: Given a much more abundant clone one base away, this may be a read error. The same CDR3 is also encoded by other DNA sequences in this sample. The chain carries TRBV7-9 and TRBJ1-1; a possible D gene is TRBD1 (6 bases). Trimming pared 5 bases from V and 1 base from J, leaving 8 bases between. The length of the CDR3 is 13 residues. Germline loops: CDR1 SEHNR, CDR2 FQNEAQ (reference sequence). CDR3 nucleotide sequence: TGTGCCAGCAGCCCGACAGGGAACACTGAAGCTTTCTTT. It is translated as CASSPTGNTEAFF.

This rearrangement joins TRBV5-1 to TRBJ2-2; D is ambiguous. The CDR3 runs 12 residues. The germline CDR1 and CDR2 sequences are SGHRS and YFSETQ. V lost 0 bases to trimming and J lost 5 bases, with 2 bases between them. CDR3 nucleotide sequence: TGCGCCAGCAGCTTGGCTACCGGGGAGCTGTTTTTT. Amino acids: CASSLATGELFF. Full variable domain (remainder filled in from reference TRBV5-1 and TRBJ2-2): KAGVTQTPRYLIKTRGQQVTLSCSPISGHRSVSWYQQTPGQGLQFLFEYFSETQRNKGNFPGRFSGRQFSNSRSEMNVSTLELGDSALYLCASSLATGELFFGEGSRLTVL.

This rearrangement joins TRBV7-9 to TRBJ1-5; a possible D gene is TRBD1 (6 bases). CDR3 length equals 18 residues. Germline loops: CDR1 SEHNR, CDR2 FQNEAQ (reference sequence). Trimming left V 4 bases short and J 0 bases short, with 19 bases between. The CDR3 bases are TGTGCCAGCAGCTCTAAGGGGGACCCATTCTATAGCAATCAGCCCCAGCATTTT. Translating gives CASSSKGDPFYSNQPQHF.

The rearrangement links TRBV27 to TRBJ2-1; 7 bases line up with TRBD1. The CDR3 consists of 15 residues. Germline-derived CDR1 and CDR2 are MNHEY and SMNVEV (reference sequence). The CDR3 DNA sequence: TGTGGGTCGAGGGGGACAGCGGTATCCTACAATGAGCAGTTCTTC. Its protein product is CGSRGTAVSYNEQFF.

The rearrangement uses TRBV28 and TRBJ1-5, with 8 bases identical to TRBD1. The CDR3 contains 15 residues. In germline, CDR1 is MDHEN, CDR2 SYDVKM. Trimming took 6 bases from V and 5 from J; bases not matched to a gene: 9. Written as DNA, the CDR3 is TGTGCCAGCAGAACAACAGGGGGAACCTATCAGCCCCAGCATTTT. It specifies CASRTTGGTYQPQHF.

The rearrangement uses TRBV11-2 and TRBJ2-2, with D possibly TRBD1 on 5 matching bases. CDR3 size: 14 residues. With 10 bases removed from V and 1 base from J, the gap between germline ends came to 13 bases. CDR1 and CDR2 (germline): SGHAT, FQNNGV. CDR3 sequence reads: CATARRGNTGELFF. The CDR3 DNA follows: TGTGCCACCGCGAGAAGGGGGAACACCGGGGAGCTGTTTTTT. The full variable domain, in which reference TRBV11-2 and TRBJ2-2 provide the parts outside the CDR3, is EAGVAQSPRYKIIEKRQSVAFWCNPISGHATLYWYQQILGQGPKLLIQFQNNGVVDDSQLPKDRFSAERLKGVDSTLKIQPAKLEDSAVYLCATARRGNTGELFFGEGSRLTVL.

The rearrangement uses TRBV3-1 (or the pseudogene TRBV3-2) and TRBJ1-2; 9 bases line up with TRBD1. The V segment lost 4 bases and the J segment 4 bases; nucleotides outside the gene matches: 16. CDR3 length equals 18 residues. The germline V gene has CDR1 LGHDT and CDR2 YNNKEL (reference sequence). CDR3 sequence reads: CASSLHNQRTGGAYGYTF. The CDR3 DNA reads as TGTGCCAGCAGCCTCCACAACCAGAGAACAGGGGGCGCCTATGGCTACACCTTC.

V is TRBV7-2 and J is TRBJ2-7; 9 bases map to TRBD1. Germline CDR1 reads SGHTA; CDR2 reads FQGNSA. This CDR3 comprises 14 residues. The J segment lost 2 bases and the V segment lost 5 bases, leaving 4 bases of the junction unmatched. The CDR3 region has the DNA TGTGCCAGCAGCCTGGACAGGGGAACCTACGAGCAGTACTTC. Translating it yields CASSLDRGTYEQYF.

The chain combines TRBV7-9 with TRBJ1-6, with 7 nucleotides matching TRBD1. The germline V gene encodes CDR1 SEHNR and CDR2 FQNEAQ (reference sequence). The CDR3 has 15 residues. V gave up 1 base and J gave up 12 bases; unmatched junction bases: 9. CDR3 bases: TGTGCCAGCAGCTTAGGTGGGACAGACAAGGAACCCCTCCACTTT. Protein sequence: CASSLGGTDKEPLHF.